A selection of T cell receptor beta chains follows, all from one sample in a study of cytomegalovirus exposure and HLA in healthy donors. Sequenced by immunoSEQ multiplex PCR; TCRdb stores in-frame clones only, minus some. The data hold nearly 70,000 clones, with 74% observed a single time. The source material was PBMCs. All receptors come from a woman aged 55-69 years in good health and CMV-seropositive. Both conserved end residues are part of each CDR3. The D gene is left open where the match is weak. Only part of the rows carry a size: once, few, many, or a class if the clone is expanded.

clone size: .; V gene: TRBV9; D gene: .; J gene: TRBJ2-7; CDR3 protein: CASSARTGPREQYF; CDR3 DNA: TGTGCCAGCAGCGCACGTACAGGCCCCCGCGAGCAGTACTTC
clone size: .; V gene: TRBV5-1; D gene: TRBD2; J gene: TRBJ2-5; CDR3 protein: CASSSGLVLRYQETQYF; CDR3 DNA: TGCGCCAGCAGCTCTGGACTAGTCCTCAGGTACCAAGAGACCCAGTACTTC
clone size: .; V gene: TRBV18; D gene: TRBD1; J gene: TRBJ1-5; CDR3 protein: CASSPGTGGSNQPQHF; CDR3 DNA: TGTGCCAGCTCACCTGGGACAGGGGGGAGCAATCAGCCCCAGCATTTT
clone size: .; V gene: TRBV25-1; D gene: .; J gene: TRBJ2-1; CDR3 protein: CASSQVEQFF; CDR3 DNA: TGTGCCAGCAGTCAGGTTGAGCAGTTCTTC
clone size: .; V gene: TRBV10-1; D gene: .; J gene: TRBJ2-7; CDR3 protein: CASSESGRDSEQYF; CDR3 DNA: TGCGCCAGCAGTGAGTCGGGCAGGGATAGCGAGCAGTACTTC
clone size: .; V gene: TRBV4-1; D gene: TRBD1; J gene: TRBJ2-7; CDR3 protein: CASSQEGTGYYEQYF; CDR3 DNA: TGCGCCAGCAGCCAAGAGGGGACAGGGTACTACGAGCAGTACTTC
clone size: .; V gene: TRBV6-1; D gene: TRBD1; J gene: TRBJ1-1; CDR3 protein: CASSSLTGGNTEAFF; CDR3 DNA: TGTGCCAGCAGCTCCCTAACAGGGGGGAACACTGAAGCTTTCTTT
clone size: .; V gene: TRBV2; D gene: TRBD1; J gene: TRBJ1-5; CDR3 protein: CASSGQGAGQPQHF; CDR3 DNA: TGTGCCAGCAGTGGACAGGGGGCTGGTCAGCCCCAGCATTTT
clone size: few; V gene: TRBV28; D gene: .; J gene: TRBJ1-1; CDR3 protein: CASRAGDTEAFF; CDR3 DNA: TGTGCCAGCAGAGCCGGGGACACTGAAGCTTTCTTT
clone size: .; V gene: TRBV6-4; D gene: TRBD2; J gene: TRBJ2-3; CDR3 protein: CASSDVAGGSYTQYF; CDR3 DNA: TGTGCCAGCAGTGACGTAGCGGGGGGCAGTTATACGCAGTATTTT
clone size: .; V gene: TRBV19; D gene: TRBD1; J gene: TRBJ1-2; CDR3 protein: CASSSSHRTGYHGYTF; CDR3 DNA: TGTGCCAGTAGTTCTTCCCACCGGACAGGGTACCATGGCTACACCTTC
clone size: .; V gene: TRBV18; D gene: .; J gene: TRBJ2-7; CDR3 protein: CASSPPSTSYEQYF; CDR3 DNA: TGTGCCAGCTCACCCCCAAGTACGAGTTACGAGCAGTACTTC
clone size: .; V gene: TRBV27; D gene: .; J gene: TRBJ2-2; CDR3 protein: CASKLGNTGELFF; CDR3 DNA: TGTGCCAGCAAACTAGGTAACACCGGGGAGCTGTTTTTT
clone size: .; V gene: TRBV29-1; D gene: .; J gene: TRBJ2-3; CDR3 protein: CSVEPGGGGTDTQYF; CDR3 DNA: TGCAGCGTTGAACCCGGGGGTGGGGGAACAGATACGCAGTATTTT
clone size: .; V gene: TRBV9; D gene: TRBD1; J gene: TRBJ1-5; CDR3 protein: CASSPNRGINQPQHF; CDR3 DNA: TGTGCCAGCAGTCCTAACAGGGGAATAAATCAGCCCCAGCATTTT